This is a list of T cell receptor beta chains from one sample in a study of shared clonotypes between healthy human individuals. Sequencing was performed with immunoSEQ multiplex PCR; in TCRdb, only in-frame clones are kept and a portion is missing. The sample has a few million clones, roughly nine tenths seen once. Material for sequencing was naive CD4+ T cells sorted from blood. The receptors were sampled from a man in his late teens or twenties in good health. The CDR3 runs from the conserved cysteine through the conserved F or W. A D gene is named only where the DNA matches it firmly.

14,TRBJ1-1,TRBV9,NA,TGTGCCAGCAGCGTAGATGAGCGGGACACTGAAGCTTTCTTT,CASSVDERDTEAFF
14,TRBJ1-5,TRBV5-1,NA,TGCGCCAGCAGCTTGGGGGCGGGCGTTGAGCCCCAGCATTTT,CASSLGAGVEPQHF
14,TRBJ2-7,TRBV18,NA,TGTGCCAGCTCACAGTATGCTAGCTCCTACGAGCAGTACTTC,CASSQYASSYEQYF
19,TRBJ2-1,TRBV7-2,TRBD2,TGTGCCAGCAGCTCCGGGGGACTAGCGTCTTTTAGCTCCTACAATGAGCAGTTCTTC,CASSSGGLASFSSYNEQFF
15,TRBJ2-1,TRBV5-1,NA,TGCGCCAGCAGCTTTGGAGACACAATTTACAATGAGCAGTTCTTC,CASSFGDTIYNEQFF
13,TRBJ1-2,TRBV13,NA,TGTGCCAGCAGCCTCGACAGAAACTATGGCTACACCTTC,CASSLDRNYGYTF
16,TRBJ2-2,TRBV5-6,NA,TGTGCCAGCAGCTGGACGGGACTGAAGAACACCGGGGAGCTGTTTTTT,CASSWTGLKNTGELFF
15,TRBJ1-2,TRBV2,NA,TGTGCCAGCAGTGAGGAGGTTGACGGGACGGGGGGCTACACCTTC,CASSEEVDGTGGYTF
11,TRBJ2-1,TRBV19,NA,TGTGCCAGTAGACTGACTTTTGAGCAGTTCTTC,CASRLTFEQFF
14,TRBJ1-5,TRBV28,NA,TGTGCCAGCAGCAGGGGAGGGAGCAATCAGCCCCAGCATTTT,CASSRGGSNQPQHF
12,TRBJ1-2,TRBV7-9,NA,TGTGCCAGCAGCTGGGGGGACTATGGCTACACCTTC,CASSWGDYGYTF